This TCR beta chain was sequenced for a study of Graves' ophthalmopathy and Graves' hyperthyroidism. Overall study: Peripheral blood was collected at initial diagnosis, before any treatment. Overall study findings and caveats: Blood shared most expanded thyroid clonotypes above 0.001 frequency. In separating ophthalmopathy from stable hyperthyroidism, a 13-signature model achieved 85% to 90% sensitivity and about 80% specificity.

From germline, CDR1 is MDHEN and CDR2 SYDVKM. The V gene lost 4 bases and the J gene lost 0 bases, with 6 bases spanning the gap. The CDR3 totals 13 residues. Using RNA transcripts, the TCR beta CDR3 regions were amplified. The workflow started with a first-round RT-PCR run with HTBI primers and then moved on to a second-round multiplex PCR. TCRdb passed the multiplex PCR reads through MiXCR, listing each CDR3 protein once. The sample contains roughly 350,000 distinct CDR3 sequences, roughly 15% of which appear only once. For this clonotype: No antigen is known for it.

Hyperthyroidism in these 18- to 65-year-old patients was newly diagnosed, lasting under 2 months. This chain links TRBV28 with TRBJ2-5; no firm D call. The sample was peripheral blood. The sequence was collected from an adult woman with stable Graves' hyperthyroidism. The CDR3 is CASSSRHQETQYF. The CDR3 region has the DNA TGTGCCAGCAGTTCGCGCCACCAAGAGACCCAGTACTTC.